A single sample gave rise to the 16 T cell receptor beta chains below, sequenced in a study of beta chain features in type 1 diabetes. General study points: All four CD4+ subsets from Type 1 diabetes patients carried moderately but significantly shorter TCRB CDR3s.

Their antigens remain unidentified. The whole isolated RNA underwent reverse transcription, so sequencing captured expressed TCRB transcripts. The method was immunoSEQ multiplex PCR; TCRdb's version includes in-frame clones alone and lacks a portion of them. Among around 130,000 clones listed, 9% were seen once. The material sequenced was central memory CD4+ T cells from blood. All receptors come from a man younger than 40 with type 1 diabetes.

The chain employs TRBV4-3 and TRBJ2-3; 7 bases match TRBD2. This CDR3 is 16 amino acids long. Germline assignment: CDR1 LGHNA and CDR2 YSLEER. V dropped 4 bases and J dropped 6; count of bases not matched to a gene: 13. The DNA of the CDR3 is TGCGCCAGCAGCCCTAAGACTAGCATCAGCGAGGATACGCAGTATTTT. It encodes CASSPKTSISEDTQYF.

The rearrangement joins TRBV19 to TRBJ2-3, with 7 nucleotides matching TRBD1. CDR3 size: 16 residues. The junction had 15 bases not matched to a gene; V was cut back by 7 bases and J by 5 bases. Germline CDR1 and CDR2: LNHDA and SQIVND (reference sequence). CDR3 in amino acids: CASMANRGDSRDTQYF. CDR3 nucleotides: TGTGCCAGTATGGCGAACAGGGGCGACTCCCGAGATACGCAGTATTTT.

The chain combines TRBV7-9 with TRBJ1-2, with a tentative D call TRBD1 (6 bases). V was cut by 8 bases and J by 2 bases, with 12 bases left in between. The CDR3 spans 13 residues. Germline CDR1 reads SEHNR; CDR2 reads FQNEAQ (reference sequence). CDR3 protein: CASGLTGNYGYTF. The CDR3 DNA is TGTGCCAGCGGATTAACAGGGAACTATGGCTACACCTTC.

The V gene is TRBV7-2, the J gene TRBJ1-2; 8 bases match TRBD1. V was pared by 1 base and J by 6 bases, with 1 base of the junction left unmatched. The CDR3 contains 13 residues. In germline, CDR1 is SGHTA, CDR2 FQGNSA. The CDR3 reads CASSLDRGNGYTF. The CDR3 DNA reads TGTGCCAGCAGCTTAGACAGGGGGAATGGCTACACCTTC.

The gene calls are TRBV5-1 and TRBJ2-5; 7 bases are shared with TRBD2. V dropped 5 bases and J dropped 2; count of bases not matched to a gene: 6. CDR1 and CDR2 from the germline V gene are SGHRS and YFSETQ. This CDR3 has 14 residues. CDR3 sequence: CASSSGEGQETQYF. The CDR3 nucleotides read TGCGCCAGCAGTTCCGGGGAGGGGCAAGAGACCCAGTACTTC.

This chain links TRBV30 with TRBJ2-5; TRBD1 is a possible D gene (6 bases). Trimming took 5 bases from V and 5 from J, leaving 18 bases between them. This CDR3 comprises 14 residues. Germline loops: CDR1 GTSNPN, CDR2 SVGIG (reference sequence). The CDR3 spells CAWDNGQRGETQYF. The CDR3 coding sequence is TGTGCCTGGGATAATGGACAGAGGGGGGAGACCCAGTACTTC.

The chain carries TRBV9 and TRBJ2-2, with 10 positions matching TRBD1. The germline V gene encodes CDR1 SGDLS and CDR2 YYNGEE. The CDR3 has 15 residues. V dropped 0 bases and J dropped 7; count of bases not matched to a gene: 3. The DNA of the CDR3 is TGTGCCAGCAGCGTAGGTGACAGGGGGCGCGGGGAGCTGTTTTTT. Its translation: CASSVGDRGRGELFF.

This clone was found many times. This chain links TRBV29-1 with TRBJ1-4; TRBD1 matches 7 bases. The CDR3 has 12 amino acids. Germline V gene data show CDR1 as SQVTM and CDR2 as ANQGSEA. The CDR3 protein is CSGGQSLEKLFF. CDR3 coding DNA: TGCAGTGGGGGACAGTCCCTTGAAAAACTGTTTTTT. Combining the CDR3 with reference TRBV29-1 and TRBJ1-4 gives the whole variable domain SAVISQKPSRDICQRGTSLTIQCQVDSQVTMMFWYRQQPGQSLTLIATANQGSEATYESGFVIDKFPISRPNLTFSTLTVSNMSPEDSSIYLCSGGQSLEKLFFGSGTQLSVL.

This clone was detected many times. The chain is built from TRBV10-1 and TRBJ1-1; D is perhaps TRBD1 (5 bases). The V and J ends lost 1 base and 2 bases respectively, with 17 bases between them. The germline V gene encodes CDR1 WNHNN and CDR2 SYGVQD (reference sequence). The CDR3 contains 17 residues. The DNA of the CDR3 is TGCGCCAGCAGTGAGTACGACAGTCACAGATTAAACACTGAAGCTTTCTTT. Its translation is CASSEYDSHRLNTEAFF.

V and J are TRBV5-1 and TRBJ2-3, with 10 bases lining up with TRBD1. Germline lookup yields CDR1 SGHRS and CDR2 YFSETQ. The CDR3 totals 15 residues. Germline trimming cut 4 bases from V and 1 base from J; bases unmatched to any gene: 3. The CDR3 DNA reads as TGCGCCAGCAGCCCTGGGACAGGGGGCACAGATACGCAGTATTTT. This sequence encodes CASSPGTGGTDTQYF.

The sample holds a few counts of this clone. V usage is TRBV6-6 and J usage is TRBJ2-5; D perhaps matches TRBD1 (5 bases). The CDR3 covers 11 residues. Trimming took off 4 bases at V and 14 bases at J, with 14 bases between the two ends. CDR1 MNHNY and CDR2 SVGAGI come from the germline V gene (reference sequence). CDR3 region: CASSFTGEYYF. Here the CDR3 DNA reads TGTGCCAGCAGTTTCACAGGCGAATACTACTTC.

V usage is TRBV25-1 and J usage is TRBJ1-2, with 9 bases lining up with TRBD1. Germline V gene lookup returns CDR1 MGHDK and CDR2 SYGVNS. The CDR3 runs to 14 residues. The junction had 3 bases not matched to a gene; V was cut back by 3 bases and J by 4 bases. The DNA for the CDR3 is TGTGCCAGCAGTGACAGGGACAGGGCCTATGGCTACACCTTC. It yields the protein CASSDRDRAYGYTF.

CDR3: CASSDWVGETQYF. The CDR3 bases are TGTGCCAGCAGCGACTGGGTCGGGGAGACCCAGTACTTC. The V gene is TRBV2, the J gene TRBJ2-5, with D hard to call. Germline CDR1 reads SNHLY; CDR2 reads FYNNEI. This CDR3 comprises 13 residues. V gave up 6 bases and J gave up 5 bases, with 13 bases separating them.

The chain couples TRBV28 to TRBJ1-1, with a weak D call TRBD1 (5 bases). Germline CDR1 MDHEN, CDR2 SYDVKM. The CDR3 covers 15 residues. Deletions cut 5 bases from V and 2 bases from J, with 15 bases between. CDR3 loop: CASSLPPGHNTEAFF. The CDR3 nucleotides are TGTGCCAGCAGTCTCCCACCAGGACACAACACTGAAGCTTTCTTT.

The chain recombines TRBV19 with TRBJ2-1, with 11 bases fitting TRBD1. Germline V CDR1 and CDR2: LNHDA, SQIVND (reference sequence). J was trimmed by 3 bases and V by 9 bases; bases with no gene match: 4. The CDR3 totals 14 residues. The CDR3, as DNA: TGTGCCAGCTCGGGACAGGGGGTCTACAATGAGCAGTTCTTC. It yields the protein CASSGQGVYNEQFF.

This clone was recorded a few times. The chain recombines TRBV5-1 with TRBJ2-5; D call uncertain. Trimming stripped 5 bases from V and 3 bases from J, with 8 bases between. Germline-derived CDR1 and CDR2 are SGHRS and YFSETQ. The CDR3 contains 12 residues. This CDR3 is CASRQLKETQYF. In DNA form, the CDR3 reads TGCGCCAGCAGACAGCTCAAAGAGACCCAGTACTTC.